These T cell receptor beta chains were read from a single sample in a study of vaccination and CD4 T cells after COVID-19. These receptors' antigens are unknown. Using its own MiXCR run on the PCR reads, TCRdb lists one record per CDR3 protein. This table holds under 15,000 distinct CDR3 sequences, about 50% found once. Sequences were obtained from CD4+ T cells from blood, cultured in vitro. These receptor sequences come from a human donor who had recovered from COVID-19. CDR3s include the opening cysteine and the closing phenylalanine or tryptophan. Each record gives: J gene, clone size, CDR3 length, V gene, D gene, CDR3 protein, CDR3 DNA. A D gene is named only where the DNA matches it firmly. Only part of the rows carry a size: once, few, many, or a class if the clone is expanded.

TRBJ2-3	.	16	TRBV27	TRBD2	CASRSLAGGHTDTQYF	TGTGCCAGCAGATCCTTAGCGGGAGGGCACACAGATACGCAGTATTTT
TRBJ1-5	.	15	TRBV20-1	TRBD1	CSARKPGQLNQPQHF	TGCAGTGCTAGAAAACCGGGACAGCTGAATCAGCCCCAGCATTTT
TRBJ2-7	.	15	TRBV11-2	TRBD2	CASSPRTLAGAEQYF	TGTGCCAGCAGCCCACGCACTCTAGCGGGAGCTGAGCAGTACTTC
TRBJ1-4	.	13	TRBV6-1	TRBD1	CASMTGANEKLFF	TGTGCCAGCATGACAGGGGCTAATGAAAAACTGTTTTTT
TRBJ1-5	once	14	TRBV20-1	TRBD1	CSAVAGTGGQPQHF	TGCAGTGCGGTAGCCGGGACAGGGGGCCAGCCCCAGCATTTT
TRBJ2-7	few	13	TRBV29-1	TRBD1	CSATGTGDYEQYF	TGCAGCGCCACCGGGACAGGGGACTACGAGCAGTACTTC
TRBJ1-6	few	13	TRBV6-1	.	CASNRPRRTPLHF	TGTGCCAGCAACAGGCCCCGGAGGACACCCCTCCACTTT
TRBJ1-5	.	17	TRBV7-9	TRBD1	CASSLIAGTGGHQPQHF	TGTGCCAGCAGCTTAATCGCCGGGACAGGGGGTCATCAGCCCCAGCATTTT
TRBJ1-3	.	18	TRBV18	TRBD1	CASSPSGTDPFTGNTIYF	TGTGCCAGCTCACCATCCGGGACAGACCCGTTCACGGGAAACACCATATATTTT
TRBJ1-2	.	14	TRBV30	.	CAWSGGRTAYGYTF	TGTGCCTGGAGTGGCGGTAGGACAGCCTATGGCTACACCTTC
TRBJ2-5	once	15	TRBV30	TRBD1	CAWSPGQGAPETQYF	TGTGCCTGGAGCCCAGGACAGGGGGCCCCAGAGACCCAGTACTTC
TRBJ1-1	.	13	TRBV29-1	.	CSVAGTLNTEAFF	TGCAGCGTCGCGGGAACCTTGAACACTGAAGCTTTCTTT
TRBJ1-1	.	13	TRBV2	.	CASSPQGNTEAFF	TGTGCCAGCAGTCCACAGGGAAACACTGAAGCTTTCTTT
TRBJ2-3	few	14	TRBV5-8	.	CASSLGTYTDTQYF	TGTGCCAGCAGCTTGGGAACGTACACAGATACGCAGTATTTT
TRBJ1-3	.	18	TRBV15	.	CATSSPSGRATSGNTIYF	TGTGCCACCAGCAGCCCTTCGGGGCGGGCAACCTCTGGAAACACCATATATTTT
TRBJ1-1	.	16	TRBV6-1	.	CASSDSQRRGNTEAFF	TGTGCCAGCAGTGATAGCCAACGGAGGGGCAATACTGAAGCTTTCTTT
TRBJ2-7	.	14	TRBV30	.	CAWSAPGLWIVENF	TGTGCCTGGAGTGCCCCGGGACTCTGGATAGTTGAGAACTTC
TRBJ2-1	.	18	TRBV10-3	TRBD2	CAISESPTSGASYNEQFF	TGTGCCATCAGTGAGTCTCCGACTAGCGGGGCTTCCTACAATGAGCAGTTCTTC
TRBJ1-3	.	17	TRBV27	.	CASMAVGRGVSGNTIYF	TGTGCCAGCATGGCGGTTGGCAGGGGCGTCTCTGGAAACACCATATATTTT
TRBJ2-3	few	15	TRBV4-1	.	CASSQGGSGTDTQYF	TGCGCCAGCAGCCAAGGGGGGTCGGGGACAGATACGCAGTATTTT
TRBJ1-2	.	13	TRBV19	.	CASSIRTNYGYTF	TGTGCCAGTAGTATAAGGACTAACTATGGCTACACCTTC
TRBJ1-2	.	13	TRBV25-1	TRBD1	CASSHDRGLGYTF	TGTGCCAGCAGTCACGACAGGGGGCTTGGCTACACCTTC
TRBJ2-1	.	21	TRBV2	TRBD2	CASSEPRTSGHPKGSYNEQFF	TGTGCCAGCAGTGAACCCAGGACTAGCGGGCACCCCAAGGGGTCCTACAATGAGCAGTTCTTC
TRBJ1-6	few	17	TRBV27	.	CASSSRQSSSYNSPLHF	TGTGCCAGCAGTTCTCGACAGTCGAGCTCCTATAATTCACCCCTCCACTTT
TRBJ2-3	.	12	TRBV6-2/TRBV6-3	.	CASSTTKDTQYF	TGTGCCAGCAGTACAACCAAGGATACGCAGTATTTT
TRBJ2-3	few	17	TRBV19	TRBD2	CASSIGGGSGSADTQYF	TGTGCCAGTAGTATAGGAGGTGGTAGCGGGTCCGCAGATACGCAGTATTTT